The next 10 T cell receptor beta chains were all read from a single sample in a study of STAT5B mutations in CD4+ large granular lymphocyte leukemia. Data came from immunoSEQ multiplex PCR; TCRdb stores just in-frame clones and leaves some out. The table lists roughly 3,600 clones, about 85% of them singletons. The sequenced sample consisted of CD4+ T cells from blood buffy coats. Receptors were obtained from a human donor in good health.

The rearrangement joins TRBV7-2 to TRBJ1-3; 7 bases are a match to TRBD1. The germline V gene encodes CDR1 SGHTA and CDR2 FQGNSA. This CDR3 has 15 amino acids. With V trimmed by 5 bases and J by 0 bases, 4 bases remained unmatched. CDR3 amino acids: CASSLGDSSGNTIYF. The CDR3 region has the DNA TGTGCCAGCAGCCTCGGGGACAGCTCTGGAAACACCATATATTTT.

J is TRBJ1-2 and V is TRBV25-1; perhaps TRBD1 as D (6 bases). This CDR3 comprises 15 residues. CDR1 and CDR2 (germline): MGHDK, SYGVNS. Trimming cost V 2 bases and J 4 bases, with 14 bases left between them. Here the CDR3 reads CASSELKQGAYGYTF. Here the CDR3 DNA reads TGTGCCAGCAGTGAACTTAAACAGGGAGCCTATGGCTACACCTTC.

The chain links TRBV4-1 to TRBJ2-3, with 10 bases that match TRBD1. V dropped 3 bases and J dropped 5; count of bases not matched to a gene: 8. This CDR3 spans 16 amino acids. The germline gives CDR1 MGHRA, CDR2 YSYEKL. Written as DNA, the CDR3 is TGCGCCAGCAGCCATCCCGGGACAGGGGAGGTAGATACGCAGTATTTT. Residues: CASSHPGTGEVDTQYF.

The chain uses TRBV4-2 and TRBJ1-4; possibly TRBD1 for D (5 bases). This CDR3 has 15 residues. In germline, CDR1 is LGHNA, CDR2 YNFKEQ. The V and J ends lost 2 bases and 6 bases respectively, with 13 bases between them. The CDR3 is CASSQPGTDDEKLFF. DNA for the CDR3: TGTGCCAGCAGCCAACCCGGGACGGACGATGAAAAACTGTTTTTT.

This clone showed up just a few times. V is TRBV9 and J is TRBJ2-7; D unresolved. Germline CDR1 reads SGDLS; CDR2 reads YYNGEE. This CDR3 has 12 amino acids. V lost 3 bases and J 3 bases, leaving 7 bases between the germline ends. The chain's CDR3 is CASSANHYEQYF. DNA for the CDR3: TGTGCCAGCAGCGCGAACCACTACGAGCAGTACTTC.

This clone was counted only a few times. The chain uses TRBV12-2 and TRBJ2-7. TRBV12-2 is flagged as a pseudogene. The CDR3 extends over 9 amino acids. CDR3: CASRLASYF. CDR3 nucleotide sequence: TGTGCAAGTCGCTTAGCGTCGTACTTC.

A single count supports this clone. V gene TRBV7-2 combines with J gene TRBJ2-3; no clear D. This CDR3 has 15 residues. Per the germline V gene, CDR1 is SGHTA and CDR2 is FQGNSA. Trimming pared 4 bases from V and 1 base from J, leaving 12 bases between. The CDR3 loop reads CASSSPNSGTDTQYF. CDR3 DNA sequence: TGTGCCAGCAGCTCCCCAAATTCGGGCACAGATACGCAGTATTTT. The full variable domain, completed using reference TRBV7-2 and TRBJ2-3, is GAGVSQSPSNKVTEKGKDVELRCDPISGHTALYWYRQSLGQGLEFLIYFQGNSAPDKSGLPSDRFSAERTGGSVSTLTIQRTQQEDSAVYLCASSSPNSGTDTQYFGPGTRLTVL.

V usage is TRBV10-2 and J usage is TRBJ2-3, with 8 positions matching TRBD2. Trimming cost V 4 bases and J 5 bases; bases outside gene matches: 8. In germline, CDR1 is WSHSY, CDR2 SAAADI. This CDR3 contains 15 residues. The CDR3 sequence: CASSAAGVAGDTQYF. Here the CDR3 DNA reads TGCGCCAGCAGTGCAGCGGGAGTGGCTGGAGATACGCAGTATTTT.

This clone was counted a single time. The rearrangement uses TRBV7-2 and TRBJ1-2; TRBD1 matches 7 bases. The CDR3 has 13 residues. Trimming took 8 bases from V and 3 from J; bases not matched to a gene: 6. Germline CDR1 SGHTA, CDR2 FQGNSA. The CDR3 protein is CASEEGAHYGYTF. CDR3 DNA: TGTGCCAGCGAGGAGGGGGCCCACTATGGCTACACCTTC.

The chain joins TRBV19 to TRBJ2-5; TRBD2 aligns across 9 bases. TRBJ2-7 explains the end of the DNA better; the J call may be wrong. This CDR3 region has 15 residues. Germline CDR1 reads LNHDA; CDR2 reads SQIVND (reference sequence). As DNA, the CDR3 is TGTGCCAGTAGTCTCGGGACTAGCTCGGGGGACGAGCAGTACTTC. Translation gives CASSLGTSSGDEQYF.